One and the same sample provided the 27 T cell receptor beta chains below, sequenced in a study of blood T cell repertoires in COVID-19. The table came from immunoSEQ multiplex PCR; TCRdb's copy has only in-frame clones and leaves some out. There are 180,000 or so clones in the sample; approximately 86% occur only once, and 0.99% lies in the top ten. Material: peripheral blood. All receptors derive from a man younger than 35 with acute or convalescent COVID-19.

The chain employs TRBV19 and TRBJ1-2; 8 nucleotides align to TRBD1. The CDR3 spans 13 residues. V was clipped by 5 bases and J by 7 bases; unmatched bases: 6. Per the germline V gene, CDR1 is LNHDA and CDR2 is SQIVND (reference sequence). The CDR3 DNA is TGTGCCAGTAGTCCCCAGGGGGCGATTGGCTACACCTTC. Its protein product is CASSPQGAIGYTF. The full variable domain, with the rest looked up from reference TRBV19 and TRBJ1-2, is DGGITQSPKYLFRKEGQNVTLSCEQNLNHDAMYWYRQDPGQGLRLIYYSQIVNDFQKGDIAEGYSVSREKKESFPLTVTSAQKNPTAFYLCASSPQGAIGYTFGSGTRLTVV.

This chain links TRBV5-6 with TRBJ2-2, with TRBD2 matching 8 bases. J gave up 0 bases and V 3 bases, and 7 bases lay outside the gene matches. The CDR3 sequence is 17 residues long. The V gene's germline CDR1 is SGHDT and CDR2 YYEEEE. The CDR3 sequence: CASSWDLGGANTGELFF. In DNA, the CDR3 is TGTGCCAGCAGCTGGGACCTCGGGGGGGCGAACACCGGGGAGCTGTTTTTT. The entire variable domain, with the rest obtained from reference TRBV5-6 and TRBJ2-2, is as follows: DAGVTQSPTHLIKTRGQQVTLRCSPKSGHDTVSWYQQALGQGPQFIFQYYEEEERQRGNFPDRFSGHQFPNYSSELNVNALLLGDSALYLCASSWDLGGANTGELFFGEGSRLTVL.

The J gene is TRBJ1-2, the V gene TRBV21-1; the D call in the table, TRBD1, was not verified against the DNA. TRBV21-1 is described as a pseudogene. CDR3 length equals 15 residues. CDR3 sequence: CASTGGDRGNYGYTF. As DNA, the CDR3 is TGTGCCAGCACGGGGGGGGACAGGGGAAACTATGGCTACACCTTC.

This rearrangement joins TRBV21-1 to TRBJ1-6. TRBV21-1 is listed as a pseudogene. The CDR3 has 12 amino acids. The CDR3 spells CASSKSDSPLHF. The CDR3 DNA follows: TGTGCCAGCAGCAAATCCGATTCACCCCTCCACTTT.

The chain employs TRBV14 and TRBJ2-1, with D possibly matching TRBD2 (5 bases). The V end lost 0 bases, the J end lost 2 bases, and 8 bases lay between the germline ends. The CDR3 runs to 15 residues. Per the germline V gene, CDR1 is SGHDN and CDR2 is FVKESK. Written as DNA, the CDR3 is TGTGCCAGCAGCCAAGAAGGGAGAGCCTACAATGAGCAGTTCTTC. Protein sequence: CASSQEGRAYNEQFF.

J is TRBJ1-6 and V is TRBV2; the D gene is possibly TRBD1 (6 bases). Looked up from germline, CDR1 is SNHLY and CDR2 is FYNNEI. V was trimmed by 5 bases and J by 5 bases, leaving 10 bases between them. The CDR3 covers 14 residues. CDR3 amino acids: CASSFQGNNSPLHF. CDR3 in DNA: TGTGCCAGCAGTTTCCAGGGGAATAATTCACCCCTCCACTTT.

The DNA for the CDR3 is TGTGCCAGCAGCCAAGATTCGGGAAGGGATCAGCCCCAGCATTTT. Translating gives CASSQDSGRDQPQHF. The chain has TRBV4-2 and TRBJ1-5; the D is unclear. This CDR3 has 15 amino acids. V was pared by 0 bases and J by 5 bases, with 11 bases between. Germline V gives CDR1 LGHNA, CDR2 YNFKEQ.

The J gene is TRBJ2-3, the V gene TRBV5-3; tentative D call: TRBD2 (6 bases). TRBV5-3 is an ORF for which the function is uncertain. This CDR3 region has 15 residues. V lost 4 bases to trimming and J lost 1 base, with 13 bases between them. The DNA for the CDR3 is TGTGCCAGAAGCAGCTCCGGGAGTCGCACAGATACGCAGTATTTT. The encoded protein is CARSSSGSRTDTQYF.

This sequence joins TRBV29-1 and TRBJ1-6, with D unresolved. Deletions cut 6 bases from V and 6 bases from J, with 18 bases between. The CDR3 sequence is 15 residues long. Germline CDR1 and CDR2: SQVTM and ANQGSEA. The CDR3 region is CSVDLRTPLNSPLHF. As DNA, the CDR3 is TGCAGCGTGGACCTTAGGACTCCCCTTAATTCACCCCTCCACTTT.

This clone has only one observation. This CDR3 is CAWSSRAASNQPQHF. CDR3 DNA: TGTGCCTGGAGCTCCAGGGCAGCGAGCAATCAGCCCCAGCATTTT. The chain carries TRBV30 and TRBJ1-5; perhaps TRBD1 as D (5 bases). The germline V and J ends were trimmed by 3 bases and 1 base, with 13 bases remaining between them. CDR3 length: 15 residues. The germline CDR1 and CDR2 sequences are GTSNPN and SVGIG (reference sequence).

The gene calls are TRBV6-1 and TRBJ1-1; no reliable D call. The CDR3 is made up of 13 amino acids. Trimming removed 2 bases at V and 2 bases at J, with 6 bases between. Germline V gene lookup returns CDR1 MNHNS and CDR2 SASEGT. CDR3 sequence: CASSELGNTEAFF. In DNA, the CDR3 is TGTGCCAGCAGTGAACTGGGCAACACTGAAGCTTTCTTT.

This clone was seen just once. This sequence joins TRBV19 and TRBJ1-2; 9 nucleotides line up with TRBD1. With 3 bases clipped from V and 7 bases from J, the junction kept 9 bases outside the gene matches. Germline V gene data show CDR1 as LNHDA and CDR2 as SQIVND (reference sequence). The length of the CDR3 is 15 residues. Here the CDR3 DNA reads TGTGCCAGTAGTATCGGCGGACAGGGGAGGTTTGGCTACACCTTC. Translated, it gives CASSIGGQGRFGYTF.

The V gene is TRBV2, the J gene TRBJ2-2, with D maybe TRBD2 (6 bases). The CDR3 contains 14 residues. Trimming removed 8 bases at V and 8 bases at J, with 18 bases between. Looked up from germline, CDR1 is SNHLY and CDR2 is FYNNEI. DNA of the CDR3: TGTGCCAGCGTCCGGGACTCCCGACGAGGGGAGCTGTTTTTT. This sequence encodes CASVRDSRRGELFF.

The chain has TRBV5-4 and TRBJ2-2; 8 bases are a match to TRBD1. The CDR3 consists of 14 residues. J gave up 4 bases and V 7 bases, and 6 bases lay outside the gene matches. Germline lookup yields CDR1 SGHNT and CDR2 YYREEE (reference sequence). In nucleotides, the CDR3 is TGTGCCAGCTCCACAGGGGGGAGCACCGGGGAGCTGTTTTTT. Protein: CASSTGGSTGELFF.

The chain links TRBV7-9 to TRBJ2-3; TRBD1 aligns across 7 bases. The CDR3 length is 16 residues. The ends lost 5 bases at V and 0 bases at J; junction bases unmatched: 8. Looked up from germline, CDR1 is SEHNR and CDR2 is FQNEAQ (reference sequence). CDR3 amino acids: CASSLRTGFSTDTQYF. CDR3 DNA sequence: TGTGCCAGCAGCCTCAGGACAGGCTTCAGCACAGATACGCAGTATTTT.

V gene TRBV10-2 combines with J gene TRBJ1-1, with 12 bases aligning to TRBD1. CDR1 and CDR2 from the germline V gene are WSHSY and SAAADI. The length of the CDR3 is 15 residues. The V segment lost 6 bases and the J segment 1 base; nucleotides outside the gene matches: 3. The CDR3 region is CASSPGQGANTEAFF. The DNA of the CDR3 is TGCGCCAGCAGCCCGGGACAGGGGGCGAACACTGAAGCTTTCTTT.

The chain uses TRBV30 and TRBJ2-3, with D maybe TRBD2 (5 bases). Trimming took off 7 bases at V and 0 bases at J, with 14 bases between the two ends. The CDR3 is 14 amino acids. Germline CDR1 and CDR2: GTSNPN and SVGIG (reference sequence). The CDR3 loop is CASQAEYSTDTQYF. CDR3 in DNA: TGTGCCTCTCAAGCGGAATATAGCACAGATACGCAGTATTTT.

The chain joins TRBV6-5 to TRBJ2-5; D gene ambiguous. Germline V gives CDR1 MNHEY, CDR2 SVGAGI. CDR3 length: 12 amino acids. V dropped 6 bases and J dropped 1 base, with 6 bases sitting between them. The CDR3 nucleotides read TGTGCCAGCAGACCGGGCCAAGAGACCCAGTACTTC. It codes for CASRPGQETQYF.

The chain uses TRBV30 and TRBJ1-5; D remains ambiguous. V was pared by 3 bases and J by 0 bases, with 3 bases between. The germline CDR1 and CDR2 sequences are GTSNPN and SVGIG (reference sequence). This CDR3 spans 12 amino acids. CDR3 amino acids: CAWSRSNQPQHF. The CDR3 nucleotides read TGTGCCTGGAGCCGTAGCAATCAGCCCCAGCATTTT.

The CDR3 is CASSPNTGGPNTEAFF. The DNA of the CDR3 is TGTGCCAGCTCACCAAATACGGGGGGTCCGAACACTGAAGCTTTCTTT. The chain is built from TRBV18 and TRBJ1-1; TRBD1 might be the D (5 bases). Germline CDR1 reads KGHSH; CDR2 reads LQKENI. V was cut by 2 bases and J by 1 base, with 14 bases left in between. The CDR3 contains 16 residues.

V usage is TRBV12-3 or TRBV12-4 and J usage is TRBJ2-5; possibly TRBD2 for D (5 bases). The V end lost 2 bases, the J end lost 4 bases, and 8 bases lay between the germline ends. The CDR3 length is 13 residues. This CDR3 reads CASSLTEGETQYF. The DNA of the CDR3 is TGTGCCAGCAGTTTAACCGAGGGAGAGACCCAGTACTTC.

The chain links TRBV25-1 to TRBJ2-1; 7 positions match TRBD2. There are 11 residues in the CDR3. The V gene's germline CDR1 is MGHDK and CDR2 SYGVNS. Trimming cost V 8 bases and J 10 bases; bases outside gene matches: 5. This CDR3 is CASGGEREQFF. In nucleotides, the CDR3 is TGTGCCAGCGGGGGGGAGCGGGAGCAGTTCTTC.

The chain carries TRBV27 and TRBJ2-1; 8 bases align to TRBD1. Germline V CDR1 and CDR2: MNHEY, SMNVEV (reference sequence). The CDR3 loop spans 12 amino acids. J gave up 8 bases and V 5 bases, and 2 bases lay outside the gene matches. CDR3 protein: CASSPTGDEQFF. The CDR3 DNA reads TGTGCCAGCAGTCCGACAGGGGATGAGCAGTTCTTC.

Note on this clone: This specimen includes other DNA sequences encoding the same CDR3. The V gene is TRBV18, the J gene TRBJ2-7, with D possibly TRBD1 on 5 matching bases. Germline V CDR1 and CDR2: KGHSH, LQKENI. The germline V and J ends were trimmed by 2 bases and 7 bases, with 15 bases remaining between them. The CDR3 is made up of 14 amino acids. CDR3 loop: CASSPKSGFYEQYF. The CDR3 DNA reads as TGTGCCAGCTCACCAAAGTCAGGGTTCTATGAGCAGTACTTC.

This clone has just a few counts. The rearrangement links TRBV19 to TRBJ1-6, with 7 bases matching TRBD1. Germline trimming cut 5 bases from V and 7 bases from J; bases unmatched to any gene: 2. From germline, CDR1 is LNHDA and CDR2 SQIVND (reference sequence). The CDR3 is 13 amino acids. CDR3 in DNA: TGTGCCAGTAGTGGGGACAGAAATTCACCCCTCCACTTT. Residues: CASSGDRNSPLHF.

The chain is built from TRBV7-9 and TRBJ1-3, with D perhaps TRBD1 (5 bases). The germline V gene has CDR1 SEHNR and CDR2 FQNEAQ (reference sequence). Trimming took off 1 base at V and 0 bases at J, with 7 bases between the two ends. The CDR3 loop spans 15 amino acids. CDR3 DNA: TGTGCCAGCAGCTTAGTCAGGGACTCTGGAAACACCATATATTTT. Protein sequence: CASSLVRDSGNTIYF.

The chain couples TRBV4-1 to TRBJ1-6; no definite D call. CDR3 length: 12 residues. Per germline, CDR1 MGHRA and CDR2 YSYEKL. The V end lost 5 bases, the J end lost 5 bases, and 4 bases lay between the germline ends. CDR3: CASSSDNSPLHF. The CDR3 coding sequence is TGCGCCAGCAGCTCGGATAATTCACCCCTCCACTTT.